The rows below give T cell receptor beta chains drawn from one sample of a study of metastatic and nonmetastatic thyroid tumors. TCRdb re-called the PCR reads through MiXCR. The sample yields about 41,000 clones, 20% to 25% seen once. The sequencing sample was made of tumor tissue. The receptors derive from a female donor with papillary thyroid cancer or a benign thyroid nodule (not recorded which). Some clones in this sample may be carry-over from other donors' samples. CDR3s include the opening cysteine and the closing phenylalanine or tryptophan.

TRBV19 | 12 | CASSPGQDEAFF
TRBV7-3 | 14 | CASRKMGDTDTQYF
TRBV12-3/TRBV12-4 | 14 | CASSTSGTADTQYF
TRBV3-1 | 11 | CASSQGETQYF
TRBV3-1 | 14 | CASSPWVAGNTIYF
TRBV3-1 | 14 | CASSHGTDGYEQYF
TRBV6-1 | 14 | CASSSGAGLYGYTF
TRBV11-2 | 13 | CASSSGLGGEQFF
TRBV20-1 | 16 | CSVPAQPSGVGDEQFF
TRBV6-8 | 17 | CASSYPTSGDGSDTQYF
TRBV6-1 | 15 | CASSDDRGGASEAFF
TRBV6-1 | 16 | CASRASGGYRTDTQYF
TRBV27 | 13 | CASSLRGPDTQYF
TRBV5-1 | 17 | CASSSIPGQGPGNTIYF
TRBV27 | 16 | CASSLSRAVANNEQFF
TRBV4-1 | 16 | CASSQDVLRPGEKLFF
TRBV5-8 | 15 | CASWGLAGVGDEQFF
TRBV10-3 | 13 | CATLRDFNSPLHF
TRBV20-1 | 14 | CSASDGGGYNEQFF
TRBV7-3 | 15 | CASSLSASGIYEQYF
TRBV20-1 | 16 | CSARDLAGGLYNEQFF
TRBV20-1 | 15 | CSASMGHELYNEQFF
TRBV7-2 | 15 | CASSSGRELTYEQYF
TRBV5-1 | 15 | CASSFYSGNIYEQYF
TRBV6-1 | 18 | CASSVETSGRSRGQTQYF
TRBV28 | 15 | CASRPGQLDTGELFF
TRBV2 | 20 | CASSEAPPAGSFSGANVLTF
TRBV6-1 | 13 | CASTTTGKSEAFF
TRBV27 | 12 | CASRTPNTEAFF
TRBV12-3/TRBV12-4 | 17 | CASSLILVQGTQETQYF
TRBV10-1 | 15 | CASSEGSARNTEAFF